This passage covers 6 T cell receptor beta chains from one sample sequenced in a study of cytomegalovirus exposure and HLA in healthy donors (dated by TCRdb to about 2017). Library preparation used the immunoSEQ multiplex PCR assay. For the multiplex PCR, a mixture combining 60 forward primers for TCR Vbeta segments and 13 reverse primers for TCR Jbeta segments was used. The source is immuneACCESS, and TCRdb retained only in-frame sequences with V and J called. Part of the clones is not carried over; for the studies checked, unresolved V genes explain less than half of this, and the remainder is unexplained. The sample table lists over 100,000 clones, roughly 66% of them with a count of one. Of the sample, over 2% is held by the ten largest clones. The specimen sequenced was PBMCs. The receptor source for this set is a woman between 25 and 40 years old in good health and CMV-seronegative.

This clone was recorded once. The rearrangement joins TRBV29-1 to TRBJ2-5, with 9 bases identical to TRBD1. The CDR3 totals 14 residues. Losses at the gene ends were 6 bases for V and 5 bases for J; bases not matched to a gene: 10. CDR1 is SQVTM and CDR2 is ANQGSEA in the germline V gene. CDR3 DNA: TGCAGCGTCTCGTTTAACAGGGGGCGGGAGACCCAGTACTTC. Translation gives CSVSFNRGRETQYF.

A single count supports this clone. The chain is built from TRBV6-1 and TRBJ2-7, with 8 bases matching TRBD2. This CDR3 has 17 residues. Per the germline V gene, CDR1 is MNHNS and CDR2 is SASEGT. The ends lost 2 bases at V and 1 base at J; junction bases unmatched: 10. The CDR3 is CASSERVAGIFSYEQYF. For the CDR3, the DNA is TGTGCCAGCAGTGAAAGGGTAGCGGGAATTTTTTCCTACGAGCAGTACTTC.

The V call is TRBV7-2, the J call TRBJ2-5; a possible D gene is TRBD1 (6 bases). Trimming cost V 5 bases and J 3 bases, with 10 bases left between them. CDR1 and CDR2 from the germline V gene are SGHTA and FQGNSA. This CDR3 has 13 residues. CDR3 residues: CASSHYREETQYF. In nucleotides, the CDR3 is TGTGCCAGCAGCCACTACAGGGAAGAGACCCAGTACTTC.

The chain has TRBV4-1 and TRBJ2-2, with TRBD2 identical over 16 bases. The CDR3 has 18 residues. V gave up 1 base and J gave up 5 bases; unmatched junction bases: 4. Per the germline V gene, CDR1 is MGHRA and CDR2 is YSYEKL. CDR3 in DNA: TGCGCCAGCAGCCAAGGGGGACTAGCGGGAGGGCTGACCGGGGAGCTGTTTTTT. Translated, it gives CASSQGGLAGGLTGELFF.

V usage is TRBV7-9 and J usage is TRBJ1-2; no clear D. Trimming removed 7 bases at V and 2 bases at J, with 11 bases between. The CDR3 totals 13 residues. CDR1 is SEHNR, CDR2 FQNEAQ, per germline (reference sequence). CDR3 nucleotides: TGTGCCAGCACCTGGGAGGGAAACTATGGCTACACCTTC. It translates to CASTWEGNYGYTF.

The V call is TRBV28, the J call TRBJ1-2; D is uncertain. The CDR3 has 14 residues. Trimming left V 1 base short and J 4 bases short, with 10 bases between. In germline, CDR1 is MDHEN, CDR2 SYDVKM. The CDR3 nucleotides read TGTGCCAGCAGTTTATACGGGTCTTTCTATGGCTACACCTTC. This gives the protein CASSLYGSFYGYTF.